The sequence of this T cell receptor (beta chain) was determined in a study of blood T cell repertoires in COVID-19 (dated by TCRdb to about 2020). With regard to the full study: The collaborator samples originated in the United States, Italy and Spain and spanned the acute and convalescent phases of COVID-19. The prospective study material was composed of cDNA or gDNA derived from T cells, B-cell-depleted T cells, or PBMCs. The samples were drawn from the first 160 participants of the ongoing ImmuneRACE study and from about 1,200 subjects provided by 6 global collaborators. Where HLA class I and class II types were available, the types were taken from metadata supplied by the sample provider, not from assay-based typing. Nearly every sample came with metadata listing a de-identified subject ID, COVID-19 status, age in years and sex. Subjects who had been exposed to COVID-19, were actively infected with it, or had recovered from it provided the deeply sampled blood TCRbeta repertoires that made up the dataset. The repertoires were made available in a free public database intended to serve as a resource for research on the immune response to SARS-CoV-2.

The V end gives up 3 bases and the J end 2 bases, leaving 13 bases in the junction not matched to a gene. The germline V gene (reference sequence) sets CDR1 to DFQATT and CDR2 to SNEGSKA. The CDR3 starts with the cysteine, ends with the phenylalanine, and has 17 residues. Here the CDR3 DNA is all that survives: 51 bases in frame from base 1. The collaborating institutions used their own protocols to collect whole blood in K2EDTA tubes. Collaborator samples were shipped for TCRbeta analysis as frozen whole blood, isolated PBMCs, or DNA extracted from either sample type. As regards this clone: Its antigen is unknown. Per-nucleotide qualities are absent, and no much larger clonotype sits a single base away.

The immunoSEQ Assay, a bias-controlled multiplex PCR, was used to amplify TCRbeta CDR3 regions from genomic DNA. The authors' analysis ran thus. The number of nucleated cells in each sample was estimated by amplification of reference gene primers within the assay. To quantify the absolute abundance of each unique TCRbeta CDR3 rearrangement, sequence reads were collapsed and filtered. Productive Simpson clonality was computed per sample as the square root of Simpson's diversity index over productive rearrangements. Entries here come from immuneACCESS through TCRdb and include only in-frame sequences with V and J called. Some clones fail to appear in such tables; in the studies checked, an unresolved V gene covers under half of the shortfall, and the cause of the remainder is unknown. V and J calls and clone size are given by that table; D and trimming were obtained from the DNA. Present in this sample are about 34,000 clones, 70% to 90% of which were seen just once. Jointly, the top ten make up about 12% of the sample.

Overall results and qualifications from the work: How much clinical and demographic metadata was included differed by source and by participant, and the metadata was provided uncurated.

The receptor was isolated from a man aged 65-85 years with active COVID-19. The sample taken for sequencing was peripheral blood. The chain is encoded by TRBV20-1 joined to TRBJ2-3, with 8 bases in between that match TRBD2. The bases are TGCAGTGCTAGTAGTATAGCGGGGCGGCGGGACACAGATACGCAGTATTTT. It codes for CSASSIAGRRDTDTQYF.